Below are 17 T cell receptor beta chains sequenced from a single sample in a study of human T cells and chemical hapten exposure. TCRdb reanalysed the RACE reads using MiXCR and keeps one entry per CDR3 protein. Here the sample spans 300,000 to 450,000 distinct CDR3 sequences, approximately 5% being singletons. The time point denotes: pre-sensitization, week 0. The treatment was: therapeutic diphenylcyclopropenone sensitization with weekly scalp DPC. The material sequenced was whole blood, taken in connection with sensitization to the hapten diphenylcyclopropenone (DPC). The receptors shown here come from a woman aged 45-65 years with alopecia areata. Some clones in this sample may be carry-over from other donors' samples.

The V gene is TRBV6-6, the J gene TRBJ1-1; D gene unclear. The V end lost 7 bases, the J end lost 1 base, and 7 bases lay between the germline ends. There are 12 residues in the CDR3. Germline V CDR1 and CDR2: MNHNY, SVGAGI (reference sequence). DNA for the CDR3: TGTGCCAGCAACAACAAGAACACTGAAGCTTTCTTT. Amino acid sequence: CASNNKNTEAFF.

In this sample, this clonotype turned up many times. The chain carries TRBV27 and TRBJ2-7; TRBD1 is a possible D gene (6 bases). The V end was cut by 5 bases, the J end by 2 bases, with 13 bases between. This CDR3 has 14 residues. Germline CDR1 reads MNHEY; CDR2 reads SMNVEV (reference sequence). The CDR3 spells CASSGSGVPYEQYF. For the CDR3, the DNA is TGTGCCAGCAGTGGTTCAGGGGTCCCCTACGAGCAGTACTTC.

This clonotype was picked up many times. The chain uses TRBV4-3 and TRBJ1-1; D is undetermined. The V gene lost 0 bases and the J gene lost 5 bases, with 7 bases spanning the gap. The V gene's germline CDR1 is LGHNA and CDR2 YSLEER. The CDR3 spans 13 residues. The CDR3 coding sequence is TGCGCCAGCAGCCAAGATTCCGGTACTGAAGCTTTCTTT. Translating gives CASSQDSGTEAFF.

The chain recombines TRBV7-8 with TRBJ2-1; D remains unclear. Between the trimmed V and J ends, which lost 8 bases and 5 bases, there was a span of 13 bases. Per the germline V gene, CDR1 is SGHVS and CDR2 is FQNEAQ. The CDR3 length is 13 residues. The DNA of the CDR3 is TGTGCCAGCCTCCTTGTGGCGAACAATGAGCAGTTCTTC. Its translation: CASLLVANNEQFF.

This clonotype has ten or more counts. The chain recombines TRBV6-2 or TRBV6-3 with TRBJ2-1, with D possibly matching TRBD2 (5 bases). The CDR3 has 12 amino acids. Germline assignment: CDR1 MNHEY and CDR2 SVGEGT. Trimming pared 7 bases from V and 4 bases from J, leaving 8 bases between. CDR3 DNA sequence: TGTGCCAGCAATACGGGATACAATGAGCAGTTCTTC. The encoded protein is CASNTGYNEQFF.

The chain recombines TRBV20-1 with TRBJ1-4; a weak D match, TRBD1 (5 bases). Between the trimmed V and J ends, which lost 2 bases and 7 bases, there was a span of 11 bases. Germline V gene lookup returns CDR1 DFQATT and CDR2 SNEGSKA (reference sequence). There are 13 residues in the CDR3. This CDR3 reads CSARTGGTEKLFF. CDR3 coding DNA: TGCAGTGCTAGAACGGGGGGAACTGAAAAACTGTTTTTT.

This clonotype was seen ten or more times. V gene TRBV6-2 or TRBV6-3 combines with J gene TRBJ1-1; unclear D gene. The germline V gene encodes CDR1 MNHEY and CDR2 SVGEGT. V shed 2 bases and J shed 1 base, with 5 bases lying between them. The CDR3 covers 13 residues. CDR3 sequence (DNA): TGTGCCAGCAGTTACGTCAAGAACACTGAAGCTTTCTTT. Its translation: CASSYVKNTEAFF.

This clonotype has a handful of counts. The rearrangement links TRBV6-2 or TRBV6-3 to TRBJ1-1, with D unclear. CDR3 length equals 15 residues. V was shortened by 2 bases and J by 0 bases, with 10 bases between the two germline ends. Germline V gene data show CDR1 as MNHEY and CDR2 as SVGEGT. The CDR3 DNA follows: TGTGCCAGCAGTTACGAGGTAGGGCTGAACACTGAAGCTTTCTTT. Protein product: CASSYEVGLNTEAFF.

This clonotype was seen repeatedly, ten times or more. V and J are TRBV2 and TRBJ2-1; the D is unclear. The CDR3 loop spans 9 amino acids. CDR1 and CDR2 from the germline V gene are SNHLY and FYNNEI. Trimming pared 3 bases from V and 9 bases from J, leaving 0 bases between. The CDR3 loop reads CASSDEQFF. CDR3 sequence (DNA): TGTGCCAGCAGTGATGAGCAGTTCTTC.

In its sample, this clonotype was seen many times. The genes are TRBV12-3 or TRBV12-4 and TRBJ2-2; 9 nucleotides line up with TRBD1. The CDR3 runs 17 residues. The ends lost 0 bases at V and 5 bases at J; junction bases unmatched: 7. In nucleotides, the CDR3 is TGTGCCAGCAGTTTAGCCCTACAGGGGGCTGGGACCGGGGAGCTGTTTTTT. It codes for CASSLALQGAGTGELFF.

This clonotype was seen ten or more times. The junction and the germline gene differ at one end; a read error may be behind it. The rearrangement joins TRBV11-2 to TRBJ2-7; tentatively, D is TRBD1 (5 bases). The CDR3 sequence is 15 residues long. CDR1 and CDR2 from the germline V gene are SGHAT and FQNNGV. The CDR3 bases are TGTGCCAGCAGGTTAGGGGCCACGAATGCCCACGAGCAGTACTTC. Encoded protein: CASRLGATNAHEQYF.

This chain connects TRBV6-5 to TRBJ2-5; D unresolved. Deletions cut 0 bases from V and 1 base from J, with 12 bases between. Germline V CDR1 and CDR2: MNHEY, SVGAGI. The CDR3 is 16 residues long. CDR3 bases: TGTGCCAGCAGTTACTCCTATTCCGGGCGCCAAGAGACCCAGTACTTC. Translating it yields CASSYSYSGRQETQYF.

The gene calls are TRBV18 and TRBJ1-2; tentatively, D is TRBD1 (5 bases). This CDR3 comprises 15 residues. Trimming shortened V by 3 bases and J by 0 bases, and 11 bases separated the two germline ends. CDR1 KGHSH and CDR2 LQKENI come from the germline V gene. The CDR3 DNA reads TGTGCCAGCTCACCGGGAACAGGCCCTAACTATGGCTACACCTTC. This gives the protein CASSPGTGPNYGYTF. Using reference TRBV18 and TRBJ1-2 for the parts outside the CDR3, the full variable domain is NAGVMQNPRHLVRRRGQEARLRCSPMKGHSHVYWYRQLPEEGLKFMVYLQKENIIDESGMPKERFSAEFPKEGPSILRIQQVVRGDSAAYFCASSPGTGPNYGYTFGSGTRLTVV.

This clonotype has only a few counts. J is TRBJ1-5 and V is TRBV20-1; TRBD1 matches at 8 bases. Germline V lookup: CDR1 DFQATT, CDR2 SNEGSKA (reference sequence). J lost 6 bases, V lost 5 bases, and 9 bases had no gene match. CDR3 length: 14 amino acids. CDR3 amino acids: CSAPHRQGSQPQHF. The CDR3 DNA reads as TGCAGTGCTCCACATAGACAGGGGAGTCAGCCCCAGCATTTT.

The chain links TRBV12-3 or TRBV12-4 to TRBJ2-5; 9 bases map to TRBD1. J lost 5 bases, V lost 5 bases, and 9 bases had no gene match. This CDR3 region has 15 residues. CDR3 protein: CASSRPGQGEETQYF. The DNA of the CDR3 is TGTGCCAGCAGTCGGCCGGGACAGGGCGAGGAGACCCAGTACTTC.

This clonotype was detected many times. The chain links TRBV18 to TRBJ1-1; D gene unclear. There are 14 residues in the CDR3. Germline-derived CDR1 and CDR2 are KGHSH and LQKENI. Trimming pared 2 bases from V and 7 bases from J, leaving 14 bases between. Written as DNA, the CDR3 is TGTGCCAGCTCACCAATAGCCAGCTTCGGTGAAGCTTTCTTT. Its translation: CASSPIASFGEAFF. The full variable domain, with the rest looked up from reference TRBV18 and TRBJ1-1, is NAGVMQNPRHLVRRRGQEARLRCSPMKGHSHVYWYRQLPEEGLKFMVYLQKENIIDESGMPKERFSAEFPKEGPSILRIQQVVRGDSAAYFCASSPIASFGEAFFGQGTRLTVV.

This sequence joins TRBV10-3 and TRBJ2-1; 12 nucleotides align to TRBD2. Germline-derived CDR1 and CDR2 are ENHRY and SYGVKD. Trimming took 8 bases from V and 6 from J; bases not matched to a gene: 5. The CDR3 spans 14 residues. The DNA of the CDR3 is TGTGCCATCGCTGGACTAGCGGGACGCAATGAGCAGTTCTTC. Translation: CAIAGLAGRNEQFF.